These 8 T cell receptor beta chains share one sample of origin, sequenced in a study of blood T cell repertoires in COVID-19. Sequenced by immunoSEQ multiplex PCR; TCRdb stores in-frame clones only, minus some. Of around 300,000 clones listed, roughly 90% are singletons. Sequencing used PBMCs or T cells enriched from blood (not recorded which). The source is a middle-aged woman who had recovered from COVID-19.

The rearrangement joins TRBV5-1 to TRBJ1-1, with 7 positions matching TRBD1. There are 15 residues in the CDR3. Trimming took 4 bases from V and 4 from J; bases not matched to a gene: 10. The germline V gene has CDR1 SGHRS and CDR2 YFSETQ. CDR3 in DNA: TGCGCCAGCAGCCCCGGGACAGTAGGCGCCACTGAAGCTTTCTTT. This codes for CASSPGTVGATEAFF.

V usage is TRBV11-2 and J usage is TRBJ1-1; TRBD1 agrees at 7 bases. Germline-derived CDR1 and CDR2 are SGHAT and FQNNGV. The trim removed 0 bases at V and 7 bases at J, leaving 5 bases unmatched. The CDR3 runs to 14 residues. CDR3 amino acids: CASSLDPGGFEAFF. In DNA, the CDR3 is TGTGCCAGCAGCTTAGATCCAGGGGGGTTTGAAGCTTTCTTT.

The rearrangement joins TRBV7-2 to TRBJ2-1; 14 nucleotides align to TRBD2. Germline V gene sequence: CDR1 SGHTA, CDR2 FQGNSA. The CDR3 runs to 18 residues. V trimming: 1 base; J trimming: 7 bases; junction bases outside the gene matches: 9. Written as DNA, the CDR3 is TGTGCCAGCAGCTTAGAAGCCTGGGGACTAGCGGGAGCTAATGAGCAGTTCTTC. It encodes CASSLEAWGLAGANEQFF.

The CDR3 sequence: CAISARQMNTEAFF. The CDR3 DNA reads TGTGCCATCAGTGCGAGGCAGATGAACACTGAAGCTTTCTTT. This chain connects TRBV10-3 to TRBJ1-1; D is ambiguous. There are 14 residues in the CDR3. Per germline, CDR1 ENHRY and CDR2 SYGVKD. The V gene lost 4 bases and the J gene lost 0 bases, with 9 bases spanning the gap.

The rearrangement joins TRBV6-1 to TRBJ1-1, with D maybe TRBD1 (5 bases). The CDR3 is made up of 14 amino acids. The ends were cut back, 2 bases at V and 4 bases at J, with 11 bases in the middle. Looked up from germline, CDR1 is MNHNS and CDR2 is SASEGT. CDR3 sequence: CASSEQGWGTEAFF. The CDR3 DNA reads TGTGCCAGCAGTGAACAGGGTTGGGGCACTGAAGCTTTCTTT.

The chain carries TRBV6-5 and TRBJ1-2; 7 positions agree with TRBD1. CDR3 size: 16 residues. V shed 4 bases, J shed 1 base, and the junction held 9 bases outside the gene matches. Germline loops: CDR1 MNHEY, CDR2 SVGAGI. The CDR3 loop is CASSSRGDSYNYGYTF. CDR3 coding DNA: TGTGCCAGCAGTTCTAGGGGGGACAGTTATAACTATGGCTACACCTTC.

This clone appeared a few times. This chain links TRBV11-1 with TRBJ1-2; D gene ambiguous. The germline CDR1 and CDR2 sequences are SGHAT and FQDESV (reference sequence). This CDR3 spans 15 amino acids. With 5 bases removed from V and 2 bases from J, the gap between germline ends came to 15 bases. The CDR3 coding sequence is TGTGCCAGCAGCCCAGAGGGCCGAACCAACTATGGCTACACCTTC. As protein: CASSPEGRTNYGYTF.

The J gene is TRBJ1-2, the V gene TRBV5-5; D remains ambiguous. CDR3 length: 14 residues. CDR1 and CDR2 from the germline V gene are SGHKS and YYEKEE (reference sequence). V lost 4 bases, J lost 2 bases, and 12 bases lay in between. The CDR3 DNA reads TGTGCCAGCAGCCCAACATCACTAAACTATGGCTACACCTTC. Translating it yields CASSPTSLNYGYTF.